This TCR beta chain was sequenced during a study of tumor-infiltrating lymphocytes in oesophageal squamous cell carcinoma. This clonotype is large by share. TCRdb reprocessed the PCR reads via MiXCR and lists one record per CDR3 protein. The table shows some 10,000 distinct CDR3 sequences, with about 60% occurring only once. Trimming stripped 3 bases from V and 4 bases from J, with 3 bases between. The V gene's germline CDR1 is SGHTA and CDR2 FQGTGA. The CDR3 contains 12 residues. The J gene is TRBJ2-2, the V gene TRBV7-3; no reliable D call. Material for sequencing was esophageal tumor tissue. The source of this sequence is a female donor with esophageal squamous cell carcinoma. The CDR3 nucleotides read TGTGCCAGCAGCTTGGGCACCGGGGAGCTGTTTTTT. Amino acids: CASSLGTGELFF. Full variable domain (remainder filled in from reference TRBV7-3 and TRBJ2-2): GAGVSQTPSNKVTEKGKYVELRCDPISGHTALYWYRQSLGQGPEFLIYFQGTGAADDSGLPNDRFFAVRPEGSVSTLKIQRTERGDSAVYLCASSLGTGELFFGEGSRLTVL.